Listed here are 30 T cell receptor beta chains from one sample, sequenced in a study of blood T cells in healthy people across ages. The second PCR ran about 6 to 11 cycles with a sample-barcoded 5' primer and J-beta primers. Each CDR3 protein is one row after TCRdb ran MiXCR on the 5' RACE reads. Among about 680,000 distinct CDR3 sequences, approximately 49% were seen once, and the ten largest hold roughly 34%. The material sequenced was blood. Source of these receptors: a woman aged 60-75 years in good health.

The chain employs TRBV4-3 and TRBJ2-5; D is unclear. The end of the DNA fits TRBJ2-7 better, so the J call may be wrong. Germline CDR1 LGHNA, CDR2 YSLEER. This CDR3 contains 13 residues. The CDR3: CASSRKLDGEQYF. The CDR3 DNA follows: TGCGCCAGCAGCCGAAAGTTAGACGGCGAGCAGTACTTC.

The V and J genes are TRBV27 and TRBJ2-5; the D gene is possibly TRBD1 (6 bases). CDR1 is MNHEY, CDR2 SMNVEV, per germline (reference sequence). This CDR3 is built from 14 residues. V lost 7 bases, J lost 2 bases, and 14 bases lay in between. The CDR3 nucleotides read TGTGCCAGCAAACCGTACGGACAGCAAGAGACCCAGTACTTC. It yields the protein CASKPYGQQETQYF.

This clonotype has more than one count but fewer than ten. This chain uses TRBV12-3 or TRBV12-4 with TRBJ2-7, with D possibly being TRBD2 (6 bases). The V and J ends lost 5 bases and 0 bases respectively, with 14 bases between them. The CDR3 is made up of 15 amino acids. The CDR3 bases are TGTGCCAGCAGTAAATATAGCGGAGACTCCTACGAGCAGTACTTC. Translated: CASSKYSGDSYEQYF.

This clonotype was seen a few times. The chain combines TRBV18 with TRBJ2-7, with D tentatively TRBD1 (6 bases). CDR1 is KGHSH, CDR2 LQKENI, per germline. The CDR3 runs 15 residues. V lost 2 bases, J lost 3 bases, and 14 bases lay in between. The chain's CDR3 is CASSPGGRGVYEQYF. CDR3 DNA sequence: TGTGCCAGCTCACCAGGGGGCCGAGGTGTCTACGAGCAGTACTTC.

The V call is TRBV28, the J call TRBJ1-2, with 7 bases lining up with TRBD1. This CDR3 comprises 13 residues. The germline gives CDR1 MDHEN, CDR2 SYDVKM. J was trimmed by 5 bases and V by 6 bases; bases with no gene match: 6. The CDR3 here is CASRTTGMYGYTF. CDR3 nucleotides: TGTGCCAGCAGGACGACAGGGATGTATGGCTACACCTTC.

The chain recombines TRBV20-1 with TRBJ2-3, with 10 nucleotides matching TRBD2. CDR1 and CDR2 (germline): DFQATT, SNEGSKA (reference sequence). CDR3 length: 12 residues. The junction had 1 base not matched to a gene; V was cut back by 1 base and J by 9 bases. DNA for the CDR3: TGCAGTGCTAGAGTGACTAGCGGGACGCAGTATTTT. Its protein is CSARVTSGTQYF.

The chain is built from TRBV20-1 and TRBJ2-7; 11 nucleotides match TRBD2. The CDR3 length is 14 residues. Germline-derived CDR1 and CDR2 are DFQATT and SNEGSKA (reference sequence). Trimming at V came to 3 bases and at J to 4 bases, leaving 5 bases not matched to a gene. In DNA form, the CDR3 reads TGCAGTGCTAGGTTACTAGCGGGAGCTTACGAGCAGTACTTC. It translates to CSARLLAGAYEQYF.

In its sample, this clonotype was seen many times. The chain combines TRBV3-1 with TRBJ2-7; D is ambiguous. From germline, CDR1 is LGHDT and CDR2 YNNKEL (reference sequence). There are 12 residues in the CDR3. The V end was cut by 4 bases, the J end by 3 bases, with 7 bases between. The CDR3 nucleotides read TGTGCCAGCAGCCGTCTCAACTACGAGCAGTACTTC. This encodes CASSRLNYEQYF.

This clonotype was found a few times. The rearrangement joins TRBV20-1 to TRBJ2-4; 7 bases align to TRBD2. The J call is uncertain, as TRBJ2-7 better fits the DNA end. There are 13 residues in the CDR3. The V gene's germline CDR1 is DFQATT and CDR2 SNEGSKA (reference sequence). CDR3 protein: CSAMGGKSHEQYF. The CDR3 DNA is TGCAGTGCAATGGGGGGGAAAAGTCACGAGCAGTACTTC.

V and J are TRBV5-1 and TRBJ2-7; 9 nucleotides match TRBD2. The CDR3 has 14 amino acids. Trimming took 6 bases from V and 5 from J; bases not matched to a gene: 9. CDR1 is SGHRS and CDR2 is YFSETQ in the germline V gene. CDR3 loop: CASTNVAGVNEQYF. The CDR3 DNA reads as TGCGCCAGCACAAACGTAGCGGGAGTAAACGAGCAGTACTTC.

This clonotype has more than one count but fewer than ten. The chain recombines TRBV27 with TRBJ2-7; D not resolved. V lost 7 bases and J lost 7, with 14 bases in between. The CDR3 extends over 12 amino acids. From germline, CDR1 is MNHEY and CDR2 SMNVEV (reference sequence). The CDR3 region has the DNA TGTGCCAGCACCGCCCTAGTTGGGGAGCAGTACTTC. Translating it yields CASTALVGEQYF.

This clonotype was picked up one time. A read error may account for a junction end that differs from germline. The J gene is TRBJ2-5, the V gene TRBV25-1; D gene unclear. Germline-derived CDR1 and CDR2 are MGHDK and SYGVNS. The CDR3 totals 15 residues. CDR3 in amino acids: CVSSEYMGKQETQYF. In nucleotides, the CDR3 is TGTGTCAGCAGTGAATATATGGGGAAACAAGAGACCCAGTACTTC.

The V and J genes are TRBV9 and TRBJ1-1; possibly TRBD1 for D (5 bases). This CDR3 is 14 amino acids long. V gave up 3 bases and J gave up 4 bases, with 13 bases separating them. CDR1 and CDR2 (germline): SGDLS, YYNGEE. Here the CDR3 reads CASSGRGAGTEAFF. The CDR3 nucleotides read TGTGCCAGCAGCGGAAGGGGTGCAGGCACTGAAGCTTTCTTT.

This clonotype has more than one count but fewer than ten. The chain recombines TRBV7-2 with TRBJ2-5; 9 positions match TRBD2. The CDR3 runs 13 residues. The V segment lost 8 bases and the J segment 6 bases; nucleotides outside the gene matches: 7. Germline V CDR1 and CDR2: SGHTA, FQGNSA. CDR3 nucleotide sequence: TGTGCCAGCGGCACTAGCGGGCTACAGACCCAGTACTTC. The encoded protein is CASGTSGLQTQYF.

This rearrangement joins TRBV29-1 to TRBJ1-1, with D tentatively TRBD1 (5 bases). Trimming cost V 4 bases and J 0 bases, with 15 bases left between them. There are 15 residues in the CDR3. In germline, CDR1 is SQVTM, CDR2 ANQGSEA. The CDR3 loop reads CSVGPGWGMNTEAFF. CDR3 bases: TGCAGCGTTGGGCCTGGCTGGGGCATGAACACTGAAGCTTTCTTT. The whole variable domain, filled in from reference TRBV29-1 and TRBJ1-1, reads SAVISQKPSRDICQRGTSLTIQCQVDSQVTMMFWYRQQPGQSLTLIATANQGSEATYESGFVIDKFPISRPNLTFSTLTVSNMSPEDSSIYLCSVGPGWGMNTEAFFGQGTRLTVV.

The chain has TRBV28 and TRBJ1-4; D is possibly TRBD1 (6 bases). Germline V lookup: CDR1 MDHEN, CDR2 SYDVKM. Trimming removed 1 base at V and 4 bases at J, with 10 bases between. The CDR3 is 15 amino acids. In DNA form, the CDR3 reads TGTGCCAGCAGTTTATTGACAGGTGTTAATGAAAAACTGTTTTTT. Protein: CASSLLTGVNEKLFF.

CDR3 region: CSGRQATLEQFF. The CDR3 DNA is TGCAGCGGGAGACAGGCAACCCTTGAGCAGTTCTTC. The V call is TRBV20-1, the J call TRBJ2-1; either TRBD1 or TRBD2 may supply D (6 bases each). Germline CDR1 and CDR2: DFQATT and SNEGSKA (reference sequence). The CDR3 sequence is 12 residues long.

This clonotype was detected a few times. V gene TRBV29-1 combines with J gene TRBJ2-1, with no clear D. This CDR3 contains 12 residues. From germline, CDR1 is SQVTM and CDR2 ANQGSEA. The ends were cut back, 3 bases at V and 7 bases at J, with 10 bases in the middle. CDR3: CSVDLSRNEQFF. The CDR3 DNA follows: TGCAGCGTTGATTTGTCTCGGAATGAGCAGTTCTTC.

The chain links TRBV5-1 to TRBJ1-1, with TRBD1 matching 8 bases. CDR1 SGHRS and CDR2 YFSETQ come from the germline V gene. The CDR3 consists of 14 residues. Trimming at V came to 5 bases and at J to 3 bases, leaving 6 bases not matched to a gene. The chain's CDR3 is CASSMTGEDTEAFF. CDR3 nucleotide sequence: TGCGCCAGCAGTATGACAGGGGAGGACACTGAAGCTTTCTTT.

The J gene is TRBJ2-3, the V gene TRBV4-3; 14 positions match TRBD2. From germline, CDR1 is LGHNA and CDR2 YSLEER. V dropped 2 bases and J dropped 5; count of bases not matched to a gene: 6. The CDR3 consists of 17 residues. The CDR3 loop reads CASSQLTSGRAEDTQYF. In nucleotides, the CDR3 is TGCGCCAGCAGCCAACTGACTAGCGGGAGGGCCGAAGATACGCAGTATTTT.

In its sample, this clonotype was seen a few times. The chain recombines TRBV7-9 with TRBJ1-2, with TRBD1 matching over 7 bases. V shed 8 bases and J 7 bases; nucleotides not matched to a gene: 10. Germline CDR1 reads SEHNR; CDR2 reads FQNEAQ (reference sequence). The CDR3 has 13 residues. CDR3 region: CASRRDSGSGYTF. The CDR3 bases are TGTGCCAGCCGCCGGGACAGCGGATCTGGCTACACCTTC.

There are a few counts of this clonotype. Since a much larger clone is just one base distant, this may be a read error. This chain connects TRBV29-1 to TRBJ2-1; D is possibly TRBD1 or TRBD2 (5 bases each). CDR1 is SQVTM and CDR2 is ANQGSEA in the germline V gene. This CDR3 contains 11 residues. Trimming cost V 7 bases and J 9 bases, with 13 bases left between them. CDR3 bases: TGCAGCGGTGGTGAGGGGACTGAGCAGTTCTTC. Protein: CSGGEGTEQFF.

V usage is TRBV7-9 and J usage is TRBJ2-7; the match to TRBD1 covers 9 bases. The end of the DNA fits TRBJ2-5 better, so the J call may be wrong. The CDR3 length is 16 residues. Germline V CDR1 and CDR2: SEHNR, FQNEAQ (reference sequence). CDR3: CASSLGDRGMRETQYF. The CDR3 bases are TGTGCCAGCAGCTTAGGAGACAGGGGGATGCGGGAGACCCAGTACTTC.

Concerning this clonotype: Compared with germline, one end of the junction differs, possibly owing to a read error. CDR3 loop: CARSQEGAEQETQNF. DNA of the CDR3: TGTGCTCGCAGCCAAGAGGGAGCGGAGCAAGAGACCCAGAACTTC. V is TRBV4-2 and J is TRBJ2-5; TRBD2 might be the D (5 bases). CDR3 size: 15 residues. Germline assignment: CDR1 LGHNA and CDR2 YNFKEQ.

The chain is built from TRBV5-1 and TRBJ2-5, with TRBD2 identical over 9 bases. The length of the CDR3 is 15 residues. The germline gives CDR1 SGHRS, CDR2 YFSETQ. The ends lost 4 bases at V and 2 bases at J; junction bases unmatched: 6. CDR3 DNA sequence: TGCGCCAGCAGCGCGCGGGGGGGCCCACAAGAGACCCAGTACTTC. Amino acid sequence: CASSARGGPQETQYF.

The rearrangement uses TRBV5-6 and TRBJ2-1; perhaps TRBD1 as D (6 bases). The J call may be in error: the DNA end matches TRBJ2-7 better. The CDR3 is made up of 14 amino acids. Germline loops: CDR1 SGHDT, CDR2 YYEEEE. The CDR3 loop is CASSLRQGSWEQYF. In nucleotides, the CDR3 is TGTGCCAGCAGCTTGAGGCAGGGGTCATGGGAGCAGTACTTC.

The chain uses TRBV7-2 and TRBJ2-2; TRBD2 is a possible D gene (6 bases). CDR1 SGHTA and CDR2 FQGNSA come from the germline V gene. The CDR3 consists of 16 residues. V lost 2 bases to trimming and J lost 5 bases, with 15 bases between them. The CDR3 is CASSLSGRRGTGELFF. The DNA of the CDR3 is TGTGCCAGCAGCTTATCAGGCCGGAGGGGTACCGGGGAGCTGTTTTTT.

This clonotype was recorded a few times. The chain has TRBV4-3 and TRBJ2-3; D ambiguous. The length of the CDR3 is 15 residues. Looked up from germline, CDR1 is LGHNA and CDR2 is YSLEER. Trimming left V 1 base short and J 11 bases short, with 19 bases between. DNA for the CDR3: TGCGCCAGCAGCCAAGGATTGGGGAACCTCGAAGAGCAGTATTTT. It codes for CASSQGLGNLEEQYF.

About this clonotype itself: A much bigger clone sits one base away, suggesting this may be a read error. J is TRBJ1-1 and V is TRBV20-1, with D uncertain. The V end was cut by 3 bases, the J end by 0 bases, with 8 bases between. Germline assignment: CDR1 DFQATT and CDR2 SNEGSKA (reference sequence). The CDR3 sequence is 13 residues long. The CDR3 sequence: CSASRGMNTEAFF. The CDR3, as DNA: TGCAGTGCTAGTCGCGGAATGAACACTGAAGCTTTCTTT.

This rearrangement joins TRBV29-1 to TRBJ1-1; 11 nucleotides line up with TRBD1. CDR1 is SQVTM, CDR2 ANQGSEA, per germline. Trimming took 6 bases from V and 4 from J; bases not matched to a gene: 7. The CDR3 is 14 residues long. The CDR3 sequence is CSVGDRGAVTEAFF. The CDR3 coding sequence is TGCAGCGTGGGGGACAGGGGGGCGGTCACTGAAGCTTTCTTT.